This T cell receptor beta chain was sequenced in a study of CD8 T cells in ankylosing spondylitis. Study observations and caveats: Disease-linked clones reportedly showed significant enrichment in matched ankylosing spondylitis synovial fluid. Earlier literature documents some of the motif variants in reactive arthritis synovial fluid and blood. Typical of ankylosing spondylitis blood, it appeared, was a TCR beta motif of fewer than 10 highly homologous variants.

Quantitative barcoded 5'-RACE was used to prepare TCR beta libraries. TCRdb analysed the 5' RACE reads with MiXCR anew, one entry per CDR3 protein. The sample includes 150,000 to 200,000 distinct CDR3 sequences, 15% to 20% of them seen just once. This CDR3 is 15 amino acids long. Germline V lookup: CDR1 DFQATT, CDR2 SNEGSKA (reference sequence). V gave up 3 bases and J gave up 2 bases, with 15 bases separating them. Remarks on this clonotype: Its antigen remains unknown.

V is TRBV20-1 and J is TRBJ2-3, with D possibly TRBD1 on 6 matching bases. The sequenced sample was blood, either unsorted or a sorted T cell fraction (not recorded which). This TCR derives from a male donor under 30 with ankylosing spondylitis or in good health (not recorded which). The CDR3 spells CSARAVGDNTDTQYF. The CDR3 bases are TGCAGTGCTAGGGCGGTGGGGGACAACACAGATACGCAGTATTTT.